Each of the 10 T cell receptor beta chains below was sequenced from the same sample in a study of blood T cell repertoires in COVID-19. The repertoire was sequenced with immunoSEQ multiplex PCR; TCRdb's copy has only in-frame clones and lacks some. The table has over 200,000 clones, about 91% seen once. The sequenced sample consisted of peripheral blood. Receptors originate from a person aged 18 to 29 with COVID-19, enrolled during active disease.

This clone has a single count. V gene TRBV11-2 combines with J gene TRBJ2-7, with 7 bases aligning to TRBD1. The junction had 6 bases not matched to a gene; V was cut back by 4 bases and J by 0 bases. Germline-derived CDR1 and CDR2 are SGHAT and FQNNGV. The CDR3 length is 15 residues. The CDR3 protein is CASSSPGQPSYEQYF. The CDR3 nucleotides are TGTGCCAGCAGCTCACCGGGACAGCCCTCCTACGAGCAGTACTTC.

The chain has TRBV19 and TRBJ2-1; 7 bases line up with TRBD1. Losses at the gene ends were 5 bases for V and 3 bases for J; bases not matched to a gene: 7. Germline loops: CDR1 LNHDA, CDR2 SQIVND (reference sequence). This CDR3 contains 15 residues. In nucleotides, the CDR3 is TGTGCCAGTAGTCTCGCCGGGACAGACTACAATGAGCAGTTCTTC. Protein: CASSLAGTDYNEQFF.

J is TRBJ2-7 and V is TRBV6-2 or TRBV6-3; the match to TRBD2 covers 14 bases. Losses at the gene ends were 0 bases for V and 0 bases for J; bases not matched to a gene: 10. Germline V CDR1 and CDR2: MNHEY, SVGEGT. The CDR3 runs to 20 residues. This CDR3 is CASSYSWRLAGGPDSYEQYF. In nucleotides, the CDR3 is TGTGCCAGCAGTTACTCCTGGAGACTAGCGGGAGGGCCTGACTCCTACGAGCAGTACTTC.

The chain combines TRBV6-5 with TRBJ2-5, with a weak D call TRBD2 (6 bases). Per germline, CDR1 MNHEY and CDR2 SVGAGI. The CDR3 covers 13 residues. The V end was cut by 6 bases, the J end by 7 bases, with 15 bases between. CDR3 coding DNA: TGTGCCAGCAGAACTATAGCGGCCCCGACCCAGTACTTC. The encoded protein is CASRTIAAPTQYF.

CDR3 region: CASSQGTGAGRPANSPLHF. CDR3 sequence (DNA): TGCGCCAGCAGCCAAGGTACAGGCGCAGGCAGACCGGCTAATTCACCCCTCCACTTT. V usage is TRBV4-1 and J usage is TRBJ1-6, with TRBD1 as a possible D gene (5 bases). Trimming cost V 1 base and J 6 bases, with 22 bases left between them. The CDR3 is 19 amino acids. The germline V gene encodes CDR1 MGHRA and CDR2 YSYEKL.

This chain connects TRBV30 to TRBJ2-1, with D tentatively TRBD2 (5 bases). The CDR3 length is 15 residues. The V and J ends lost 2 bases and 1 base respectively, with 12 bases between them. The germline V gene encodes CDR1 GTSNPN and CDR2 SVGIG (reference sequence). The DNA for the CDR3 is TGTGCCTGGAGTCCGGGGATCGCGTCCTACAATGAGCAGTTCTTC. Translation: CAWSPGIASYNEQFF.

This rearrangement joins TRBV5-8 to TRBJ2-7; D gene uncertain. The CDR3 runs 13 residues. CDR1 is SGHTS and CDR2 is YDEGEE in the germline V gene. The V and J ends lost 1 base and 2 bases respectively, with 7 bases between them. CDR3 protein: CASSLSVTYEQYF. The CDR3 bases are TGTGCCAGCAGCTTGTCAGTTACCTACGAGCAGTACTTC. The entire variable domain, with the rest obtained from reference TRBV5-8 and TRBJ2-7, is as follows: EAGVTQSPTHLIKTRGQQATLRCSPISGHTSVYWYQQALGLGLQFLLWYDEGEERNRGNFPPRFSGRQFPNYSSELNVNALELEDSALYLCASSLSVTYEQYFGPGTRLTVT.

The chain links TRBV7-9 to TRBJ1-1; perhaps TRBD1 as D (5 bases). V lost 0 bases and J 8 bases, leaving 13 bases between the germline ends. There are 14 residues in the CDR3. Germline V lookup: CDR1 SEHNR, CDR2 FQNEAQ (reference sequence). The CDR3 bases are TGTGCCAGCAGCTTAGCACAGGAGTCTGCCGAAGCTTTCTTT. Protein sequence: CASSLAQESAEAFF.

This chain links TRBV7-8 with TRBJ2-5; 10 positions agree with TRBD1. This CDR3 has 14 residues. Per the germline V gene, CDR1 is SGHVS and CDR2 is FQNEAQ. The V and J ends lost 1 base and 7 bases, in that order; junction bases with no gene match: 3. CDR3 DNA: TGTGCCAGCAGCTTAGGGGACAGGGGAGGGACCCAGTACTTC. Amino acids: CASSLGDRGGTQYF.

The V gene is TRBV6-2 or TRBV6-3, the J gene TRBJ2-5; D not certain. CDR1 is MNHEY, CDR2 SVGEGT, per germline. The germline V and J ends were trimmed by 2 bases and 2 bases, with 9 bases remaining between them. The CDR3 runs 14 residues. In nucleotides, the CDR3 is TGTGCCAGCAGTTACCTAAACAGTCAAGAGACCCAGTACTTC. This sequence encodes CASSYLNSQETQYF.